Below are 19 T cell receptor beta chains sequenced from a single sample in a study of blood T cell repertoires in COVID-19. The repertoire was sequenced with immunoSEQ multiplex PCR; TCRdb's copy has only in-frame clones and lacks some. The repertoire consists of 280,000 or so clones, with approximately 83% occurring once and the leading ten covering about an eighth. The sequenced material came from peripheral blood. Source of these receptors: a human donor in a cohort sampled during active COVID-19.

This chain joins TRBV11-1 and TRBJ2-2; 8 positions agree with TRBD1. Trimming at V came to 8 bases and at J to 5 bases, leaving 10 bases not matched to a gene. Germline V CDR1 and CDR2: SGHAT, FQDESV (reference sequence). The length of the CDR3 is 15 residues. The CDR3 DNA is TGTGCCAGCCAGAACCGGGACAGGCGAACCGGGGAGCTGTTTTTT. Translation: CASQNRDRRTGELFF.

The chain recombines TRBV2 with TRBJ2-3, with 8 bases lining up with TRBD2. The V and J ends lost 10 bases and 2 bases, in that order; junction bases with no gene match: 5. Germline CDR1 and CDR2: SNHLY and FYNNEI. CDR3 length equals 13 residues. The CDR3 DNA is TGTGCCACCGGGACTAGACACACAGATACGCAGTATTTT. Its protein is CATGTRHTDTQYF.

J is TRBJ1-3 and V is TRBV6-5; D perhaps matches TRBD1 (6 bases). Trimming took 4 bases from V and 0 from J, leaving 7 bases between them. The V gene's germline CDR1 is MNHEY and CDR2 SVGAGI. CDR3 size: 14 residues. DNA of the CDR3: TGTGCCAGCAGTTTCAGGGGCTCTGGAAACACCATATATTTT. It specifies CASSFRGSGNTIYF.

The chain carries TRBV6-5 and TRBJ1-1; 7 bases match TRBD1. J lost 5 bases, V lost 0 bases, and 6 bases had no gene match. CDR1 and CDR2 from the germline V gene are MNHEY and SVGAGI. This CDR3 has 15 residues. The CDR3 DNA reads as TGTGCCAGCAGTTACTCCGCTACAGGGGCTACTGAAGCTTTCTTT. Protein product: CASSYSATGATEAFF.

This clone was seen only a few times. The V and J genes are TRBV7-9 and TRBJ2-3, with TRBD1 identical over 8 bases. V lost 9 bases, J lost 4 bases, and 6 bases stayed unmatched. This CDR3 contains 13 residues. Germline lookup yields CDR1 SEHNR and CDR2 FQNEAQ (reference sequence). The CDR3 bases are TGTGCCAGTCAGGGGGCTAGATCAGATACGCAGTATTTT. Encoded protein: CASQGARSDTQYF.

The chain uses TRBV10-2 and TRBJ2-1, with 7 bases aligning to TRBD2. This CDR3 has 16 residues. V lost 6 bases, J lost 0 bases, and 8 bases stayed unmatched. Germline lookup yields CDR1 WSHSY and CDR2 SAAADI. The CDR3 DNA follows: TGCGCCAGCAGCAAACTAGCGCCGAGCTCCTACAATGAGCAGTTCTTC. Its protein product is CASSKLAPSSYNEQFF.

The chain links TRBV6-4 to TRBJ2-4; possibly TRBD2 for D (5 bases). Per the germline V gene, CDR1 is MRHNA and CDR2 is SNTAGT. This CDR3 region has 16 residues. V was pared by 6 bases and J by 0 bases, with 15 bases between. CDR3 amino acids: CASSDGEAVAKNIQYF. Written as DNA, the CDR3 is TGTGCCAGCAGCGATGGGGAAGCGGTAGCCAAAAACATTCAGTACTTC.

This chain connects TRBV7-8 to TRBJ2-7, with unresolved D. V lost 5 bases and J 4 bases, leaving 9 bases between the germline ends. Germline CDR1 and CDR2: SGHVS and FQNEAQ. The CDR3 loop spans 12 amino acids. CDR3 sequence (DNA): TGTGCCAGCAGCCCTGCTAGATACGAGCAGTACTTC. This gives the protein CASSPARYEQYF. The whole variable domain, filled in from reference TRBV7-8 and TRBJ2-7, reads GAGVSQSPRYKVAKRGQDVALRCDPISGHVSLFWYQQALGQGPEFLTYFQNEAQLDKSGLPSDRFFAERPEGSVSTLKIQRTQQEDSAVYLCASSPARYEQYFGPGTRLTVT.

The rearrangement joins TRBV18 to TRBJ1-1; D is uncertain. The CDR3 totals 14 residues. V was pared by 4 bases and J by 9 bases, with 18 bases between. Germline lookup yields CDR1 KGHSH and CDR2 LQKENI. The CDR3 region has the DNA TGTGCCAGCTCACGGCAAGACGGGAGAGAGAAAGCTTTCTTT. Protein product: CASSRQDGREKAFF.

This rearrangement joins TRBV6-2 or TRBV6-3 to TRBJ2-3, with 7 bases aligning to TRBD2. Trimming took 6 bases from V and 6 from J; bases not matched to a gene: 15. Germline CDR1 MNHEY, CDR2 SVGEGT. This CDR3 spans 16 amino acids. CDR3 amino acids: CASSLAPGLLFDTQYF. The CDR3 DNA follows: TGTGCCAGCAGCTTGGCCCCGGGACTACTCTTCGATACGCAGTATTTT.

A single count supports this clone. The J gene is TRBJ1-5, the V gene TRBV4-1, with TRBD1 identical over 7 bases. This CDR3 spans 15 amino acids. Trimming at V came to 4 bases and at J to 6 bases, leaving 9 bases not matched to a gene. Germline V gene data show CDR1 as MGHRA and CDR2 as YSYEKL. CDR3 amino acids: CASSLDPTGFQPQHF. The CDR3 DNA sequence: TGCGCCAGCAGCCTGGACCCGACAGGGTTTCAGCCCCAGCATTTT.

The CDR3 spells CSVVSGGGEQYF. Written as DNA, the CDR3 is TGCAGCGTTGTTTCTGGGGGAGGCGAGCAGTACTTC. This chain uses TRBV29-1 with TRBJ2-7; TRBD2 might be the D (6 bases). The CDR3 is made up of 12 amino acids. The germline V gene has CDR1 SQVTM and CDR2 ANQGSEA. V was clipped by 4 bases and J by 6 bases, with 13 bases between them.

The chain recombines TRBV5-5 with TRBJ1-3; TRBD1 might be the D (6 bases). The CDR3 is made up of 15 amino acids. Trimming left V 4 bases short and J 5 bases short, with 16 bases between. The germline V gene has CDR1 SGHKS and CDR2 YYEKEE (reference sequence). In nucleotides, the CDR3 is TGTGCCAGCAGCCGAGCCGACAGGAACAGAAACACCATATATTTT. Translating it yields CASSRADRNRNTIYF.

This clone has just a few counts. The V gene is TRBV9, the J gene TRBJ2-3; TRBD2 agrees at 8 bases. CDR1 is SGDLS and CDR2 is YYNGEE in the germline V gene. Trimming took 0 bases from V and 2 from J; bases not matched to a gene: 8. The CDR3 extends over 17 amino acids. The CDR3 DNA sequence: TGTGCCAGCAGCGTAGGTACTAGCGGACTACTCACAGATACGCAGTATTTT. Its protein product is CASSVGTSGLLTDTQYF.

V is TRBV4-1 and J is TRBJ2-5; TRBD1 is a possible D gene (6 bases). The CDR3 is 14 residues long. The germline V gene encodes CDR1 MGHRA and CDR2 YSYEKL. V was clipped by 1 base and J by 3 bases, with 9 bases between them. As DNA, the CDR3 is TGCGCCAGCAGCCAAGGGACAGTCAAAGAGACCCAGTACTTC. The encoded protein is CASSQGTVKETQYF.

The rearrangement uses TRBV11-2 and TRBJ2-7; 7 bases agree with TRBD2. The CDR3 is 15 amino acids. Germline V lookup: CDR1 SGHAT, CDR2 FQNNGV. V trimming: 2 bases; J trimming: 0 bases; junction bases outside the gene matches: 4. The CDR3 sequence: CASSLSAGPSYEQYF. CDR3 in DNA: TGTGCCAGCAGCTTATCAGCGGGGCCCTCCTACGAGCAGTACTTC.

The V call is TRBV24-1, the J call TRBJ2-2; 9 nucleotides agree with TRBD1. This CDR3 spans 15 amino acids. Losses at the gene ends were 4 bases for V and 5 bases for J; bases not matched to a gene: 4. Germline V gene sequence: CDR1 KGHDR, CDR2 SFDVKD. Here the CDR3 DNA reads TGTGCCACCAGTGACGGACAGGGGTTAACCGGGGAGCTGTTTTTT. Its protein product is CATSDGQGLTGELFF.

The CDR3 sequence: CASSQATGAGELFF. The CDR3 DNA is TGCGCCAGCAGTCAAGCCACAGGGGCCGGGGAGCTGTTTTTT. The V and J genes are TRBV5-1 and TRBJ2-2; 7 nucleotides agree with TRBD1. Germline loops: CDR1 SGHRS, CDR2 YFSETQ. The CDR3 consists of 14 residues. The V gene end was trimmed by 5 bases and the J gene end by 6 bases; junction bases not matched to a gene: 7. Full variable domain (remainder filled in from reference TRBV5-1 and TRBJ2-2): KAGVTQTPRYLIKTRGQQVTLSCSPISGHRSVSWYQQTPGQGLQFLFEYFSETQRNKGNFPGRFSGRQFSNSRSEMNVSTLELGDSALYLCASSQATGAGELFFGEGSRLTVL.

The CDR3 sequence: CASSFGQGYGYTF. CDR3 in DNA: TGTGCCAGCAGCTTTGGGCAGGGGTATGGCTACACCTTC. The genes are TRBV5-5 and TRBJ1-2, with D perhaps matching TRBD1 (6 bases). V was trimmed by 2 bases and J by 5 bases, leaving 10 bases between them. Germline values: CDR1 SGHKS, CDR2 YYEKEE (reference sequence). CDR3 length: 13 residues.